This T cell receptor (beta chain) was retrieved from a study of cytomegalovirus exposure and HLA in healthy donors (dated by TCRdb to the late 2010s). Looking at the study overall: A later analysis indicated that the roughly 130 validation repertoires were generated on the platform also employed for the 720 or so repertoires of the first cohort. The study aimed to test whether signatures of past pathogen exposure could be identified by cataloging public T cell receptors. Along with the roughly 710-subject first cohort, a separate validation cohort of over a hundred different subjects was used. To predict cytomegalovirus infection status, the study brought together high-throughput TCR immunosequencing, statistical association of individual TCRs with disease status, and machine learning.

Of note for this clone: No cognate antigen has been identified for it. No base quality information exists; no much larger clone differs at one position.

The protocol used for the library was the immunoSEQ multiplex PCR assay. For the original study's pipeline: To diagnose cytomegalovirus status from the catalog of TCR beta chain sequences, a statistical classification framework was built. The immuneACCESS repertoire file appears here via TCRdb, limited to in-frame rearrangements. These files lack a portion of the clones; in checked studies, under half of the deficit traces to unresolved V genes, and the cause of the others is not known. V, J and clone size are taken as reported in that table, and D and trimming were inferred from the DNA itself. The sample contains about 110,000 clones, around 95% of them found a single time. Jointly, the top ten make up about 0.7% of the sample. Separate from the roughly 700-subject first cohort, the validation cohort of around 130 subjects was the group to which the donors belonged. Study-level results and caveats: The classifier was reported to diagnose cytomegalovirus status with high specificity and sensitivity in both the original and validation cohorts. In vitro tests confirmed that a few of the cytomegalovirus-associated TCR beta chains recognize cytomegalovirus antigens. A total of 150 or so TCR beta chains were listed by the study as associated with cytomegalovirus. According to the authors, the approach could potentially be generalized to other disease states and immunological phenotypes. A later analysis lacked HLA typing for the validation cohort, so it scored co-occurrence in that cohort across all 110 or so repertoires. Subsequent analysis determined that TCRs grouped into clusters in the first cohort also showed a tendency toward co-occurrence across the roughly 120 validation repertoires, and 85% to 95% of cluster scores exceeded 0. Across donors, most TCR sequences were observed very rarely, whereas some public TCRs were present in many individuals.

The germline V end is reduced by 5 bases and the J end by 0 bases; junction bases left unmatched: 4. The germline V gene provides CDR1 SGHTA and CDR2 FQGNSA. The CDR3 runs 15 amino acids, cysteine and phenylalanine included. Only the CDR3 DNA is retained, 45 bases long and in frame from the first base. Rearrangement joined TRBV7-2 to TRBJ1-5; TRBD1 agrees with 7 junctional bases. Sequencing was carried out using PBMCs. The TCR sequence derives from a woman aged 18-29 years in good health and CMV-seronegative. The bases are TGTGCCAGCAGCCGGGGACAGTATAGCAATCAGCCCCAGCATTTT. Translated, it gives CASSRGQYSNQPQHF.